The next 14 T cell receptor beta chains were all read from a single sample in a study of blood T cell repertoires in COVID-19. Sequenced by immunoSEQ multiplex PCR; TCRdb stores in-frame clones only, minus some. The sample records around 88,000 clones, about 88% being singletons. Specimen: peripheral blood. The receptor source for this set is an elderly woman with acute or convalescent COVID-19.

This chain joins TRBV13 and TRBJ2-1, with D possibly being TRBD1 (6 bases). Looked up from germline, CDR1 is PRHDT and CDR2 is FYEKMQ (reference sequence). This CDR3 has 15 amino acids. Trimming stripped 3 bases from V and 8 bases from J, with 17 bases between. The CDR3 protein is CASSFRQESSYEQFF. The CDR3 nucleotides read TGTGCCAGCAGCTTCAGACAGGAGTCGTCCTATGAGCAGTTCTTC.

This chain joins TRBV7-2 and TRBJ2-1; D is ambiguous. The V gene lost 5 bases and the J gene lost 6 bases, with 14 bases spanning the gap. This CDR3 has 14 residues. Per germline, CDR1 SGHTA and CDR2 FQGNSA. In DNA form, the CDR3 reads TGTGCCAGCAGCAATCCTCCGGGTTTCAATGAGCAGTTCTTC. It yields the protein CASSNPPGFNEQFF.

V and J are TRBV7-6 and TRBJ1-1; no clear D. The V and J ends lost 5 bases and 1 base respectively, with 8 bases between them. This CDR3 region has 13 residues. Germline V CDR1 and CDR2: SGHVS, FNYEAQ. The CDR3 DNA follows: TGTGCCAGCAGCCCTGGCCAGAACACTGAAGCTTTCTTT. Its protein product is CASSPGQNTEAFF.

The chain links TRBV6-2 or TRBV6-3 to TRBJ2-7; D is uncertain. V dropped 6 bases and J dropped 0 bases, with 12 bases sitting between them. The CDR3 is 14 residues long. CDR1 is MNHEY, CDR2 SVGEGT, per germline. As DNA, the CDR3 is TGTGCCAGCAGCCATGGCGGAAGCTCCTACGAGCAGTACTTC. Its protein product is CASSHGGSSYEQYF.

The chain joins TRBV4-3 to TRBJ1-1, with a weak D call TRBD1 (5 bases). This CDR3 is built from 13 residues. Germline V gene lookup returns CDR1 LGHNA and CDR2 YSLEER. V was pared by 1 base and J by 4 bases, with 7 bases between. The CDR3 here is CASSQGRGTEAFF. The CDR3 DNA is TGCGCCAGCAGCCAAGGTAGGGGCACTGAAGCTTTCTTT.

The chain links TRBV21-1 to TRBJ2-1; the D call in the table, TRBD2, was not verified against the DNA. TRBV21-1 is a pseudogene. This CDR3 is 15 amino acids long. The CDR3 DNA follows: TGTGCCAGCAGCAAAGTCCCTTCCCGGGGAGAAGAGCAGTTCTTC. Protein sequence: CASSKVPSRGEEQFF.

The rearrangement uses TRBV7-2 and TRBJ2-5, with TRBD2 identical over 12 bases. Germline V CDR1 and CDR2: SGHTA, FQGNSA. The CDR3 is 19 residues long. With 1 base clipped from V and 5 bases from J, the junction kept 14 bases outside the gene matches. Here the CDR3 DNA reads TGTGCCAGCAGCTTAGGATCCGGGCTAGCGGGAGGGCCCCGGGAGACCCAGTACTTC. It codes for CASSLGSGLAGGPRETQYF.

This clone has just one count. The rearrangement uses TRBV7-2 and TRBJ1-6; TRBD1 might be the D (6 bases). Germline CDR1 reads SGHTA; CDR2 reads FQGNSA. Trimming pared 6 bases from V and 5 bases from J, leaving 11 bases between. This CDR3 comprises 14 residues. The CDR3 sequence is CASSLDSHNSPLHF. CDR3 coding DNA: TGTGCCAGCAGTTTGGACAGCCATAATTCACCCCTCCACTTT.

V and J are TRBV7-8 and TRBJ1-6, with 7 bases identical to TRBD1. V lost 2 bases, J lost 6 bases, and 10 bases stayed unmatched. This CDR3 has 17 residues. The germline CDR1 and CDR2 sequences are SGHVS and FQNEAQ. The DNA of the CDR3 is TGTGCCAGCAGCTTAATTCGGACAGGCCGTATTAATTCACCCCTCCACTTT. Its translation: CASSLIRTGRINSPLHF.

The chain employs TRBV5-1 and TRBJ2-7, with 10 bases lining up with TRBD1. Germline CDR1 SGHRS, CDR2 YFSETQ. The trim removed 0 bases at V and 4 bases at J, leaving 4 bases unmatched. This CDR3 region has 15 residues. CDR3: CASSLGGTGVYEQYF. For the CDR3, the DNA is TGCGCCAGCAGCTTGGGAGGGACAGGGGTATACGAGCAGTACTTC. Drawing the rest from reference TRBV5-1 and TRBJ2-7, the complete variable domain is KAGVTQTPRYLIKTRGQQVTLSCSPISGHRSVSWYQQTPGQGLQFLFEYFSETQRNKGNFPGRFSGRQFSNSRSEMNVSTLELGDSALYLCASSLGGTGVYEQYFGPGTRLTVT.

This clone has just one count. The V gene is TRBV29-1, the J gene TRBJ2-7, with 8 bases lining up with TRBD1. There are 13 residues in the CDR3. With V trimmed by 7 bases and J by 2 bases, 7 bases remained unmatched. Germline CDR1 and CDR2: SQVTM and ANQGSEA. CDR3 sequence: CSAGGQAPYEQYF. For the CDR3, the DNA is TGCAGCGCCGGGGGACAGGCTCCCTACGAGCAGTACTTC.

This clone was seen once. V and J are TRBV19 and TRBJ2-1, with 16 nucleotides matching TRBD2. The junction had 7 bases not matched to a gene; V was cut back by 7 bases and J by 7 bases. Germline assignment: CDR1 LNHDA and CDR2 SQIVND (reference sequence). The CDR3 runs 16 residues. The CDR3 DNA reads TGTGCCAGTACGAAACCGGGACTAGCGGGGGGGAATGAGCAGTTCTTC. Its protein product is CASTKPGLAGGNEQFF.

The rearrangement uses TRBV5-4 and TRBJ2-7, with 9 bases aligning to TRBD1. The CDR3 covers 14 residues. The junction had 6 bases not matched to a gene; V was cut back by 3 bases and J by 5 bases. Germline V gene data show CDR1 as SGHNT and CDR2 as YYREEE (reference sequence). This CDR3 is CASSSRDRDDEQYF. The CDR3 DNA sequence: TGTGCCAGCAGCTCCCGGGACAGGGACGACGAGCAGTACTTC.

V and J are TRBV12-5 and TRBJ2-1, with TRBD2 matching over 12 bases. From germline, CDR1 is LGHNT and CDR2 FRNRAP. Trimming removed 6 bases from V and 6 bases from J; junction bases left unmatched: 9. CDR3 length equals 16 residues. CDR3: CASGRPLAGGSNEQFF. For the CDR3, the DNA is TGTGCTAGTGGCCGTCCCCTAGCGGGGGGGAGCAATGAGCAGTTCTTC.